Listed below are T cell receptor beta chains from one sample, sequenced in a study of blood T cell repertoires in COVID-19. Measured with immunoSEQ multiplex PCR; TCRdb has only the in-frame clones, and not every one. The table includes about 170,000 clones, around 91% detected once. Specimen: PBMCs or T cells enriched from blood (not recorded which). Receptors originate from a woman aged 18-29 years who had recovered from COVID-19. The CDR3 runs from the conserved cysteine through the conserved F or W. D genes are given only for firm matches. Expanded clones get a size class; other rows say once, few or many, or leave the size out.

v_gene	abundance	d_gene	len	j_gene	CDR3nt	CDR3aa
TRBV7-9	-	-	17	TRBJ1-4	TGTGCCAGCAGCTTATCGGCAGGGGAGTATGATTGGGAAAAACTGTTTTTT	CASSLSAGEYDWEKLFF
TRBV9	few	-	13	TRBJ2-1	TGTGCCAGCAGCGTACTGAGGGTTGGTGAGCAGTTCTTC	CASSVLRVGEQFF
TRBV5-1	-	-	13	TRBJ2-7	TGCGCCAGCAGCCCCCACAGGTTGGACGAGCAGTACTTC	CASSPHRLDEQYF
TRBV27	-	-	14	TRBJ1-1	TGTGCCAGCAGTTTTTATGGTACGGGCACTGAAGCTTTCTTT	CASSFYGTGTEAFF
TRBV5-1	-	-	14	TRBJ1-4	TGCGCCAGCAGCTTCCTCGGGGTTAGTGAAAAACTGTTTTTT	CASSFLGVSEKLFF
TRBV6-5	-	-	15	TRBJ2-5	TGTGCCTCCCAAAGGGGTCTGACTTGGGAAGAGACCCAGTACTTC	CASQRGLTWEETQYF
TRBV28	-	TRBD1	15	TRBJ1-5	TGTGCCAGCAGTTTACGGGACAGGGGGCGCCAGCCCCAGCATTTT	CASSLRDRGRQPQHF
TRBV4-3	-	-	15	TRBJ2-2	TGCGCCAGCAGCCAAGACTTCAGGAACACCGGGGAGCTGTTTTTT	CASSQDFRNTGELFF
TRBV3-1/TRBV3-2	once	TRBD2	16	TRBJ2-1	TGTGCCAGCAGCCAAGATCCGAGCGGGAGGACCCATGAGCAGTTCTTC	CASSQDPSGRTHEQFF
TRBV30	-	-	13	TRBJ2-5	TGTGCCTGGAGTCAAACGCCGGGTGAGACCCAGTACTTC	CAWSQTPGETQYF
TRBV3-1/TRBV3-2	-	TRBD2	14	TRBJ2-7	TGTGCCAGCAGCCCCCTAGCGGGAGTGTACGAGCAGTACTTC	CASSPLAGVYEQYF
TRBV6-5	once	-	15	TRBJ2-1	TGTGCCAGCAGTAGGGGGACGCAGGGTCTCGATGAGCAGTTCTTC	CASSRGTQGLDEQFF
TRBV10-3	-	-	13	TRBJ2-1	TGTGCCATCAGTGAGACTCAATACAATGAGCAGTTCTTC	CAISETQYNEQFF
TRBV5-5	-	TRBD1	13	TRBJ2-7	TGTGCCAGCAGCGGGGACAGGTCCTACGAGCAGTACTTC	CASSGDRSYEQYF
TRBV11-2	-	TRBD2	17	TRBJ2-7	TGTGCCAGCAGCCGTGGCGGGGGGGACCCTCAGCCCCACGAGCAGTACTTC	CASSRGGGDPQPHEQYF
TRBV4-3	-	-	17	TRBJ2-1	TGCGCCAGCAGCCAAGATCCCGGGACTGCGGGTTACAATGAGCAGTTCTTC	CASSQDPGTAGYNEQFF
TRBV5-5	-	-	13	TRBJ1-2	TGTGCCAGCAGTCGGACAGTGGGCCTAAGCTACACCTTC	CASSRTVGLSYTF
TRBV7-9	-	-	14	TRBJ2-1	TGTGCCAGCAGCTTAGCGCGGGAAGGGGATGAGCAGTTCTTC	CASSLAREGDEQFF
TRBV4-3	-	TRBD2	15	TRBJ2-1	TGCGCCAGCAGCCGTGGCCTAGCGGCCTACAATGAGCAGTTCTTC	CASSRGLAAYNEQFF
TRBV29-1	-	TRBD2	13	TRBJ2-4	TGCAGCGTTTTAGAGCGGGACGCCGACATTCAGTACTTC	CSVLERDADIQYF
TRBV5-4	-	TRBD2	14	TRBJ2-7	TGTGCCAGCAGCTTCCGGACTAGACCCTACGAGCAGTACTTC	CASSFRTRPYEQYF
TRBV19	-	TRBD1	14	TRBJ1-5	TGTGCCAGTAGTAGAGACAGGGTCCCTCAGCCCCAGCATTTT	CASSRDRVPQPQHF
TRBV18	-	TRBD1	14	TRBJ1-5	TGTGCCAGCTCACCGGGACAGGGAGATCAGCCCCAGCATTTT	CASSPGQGDQPQHF
TRBV27	-	-	14	TRBJ1-4	TGTGCCAGCAGCTTTACGGGGTTGAGTGAAAAACTGTTTTTT	CASSFTGLSEKLFF
TRBV30	few	TRBD1	13	TRBJ1-5	TGTGCCTGGAGGGACAGGAGCAATCAGCCCCAGCATTTT	CAWRDRSNQPQHF
TRBV19	-	-	13	TRBJ1-1	TGTGCCAGTAGTATAGCGGGCGACAGGGAAGCTTTCTTT	CASSIAGDREAFF
TRBV28	-	-	15	TRBJ1-1	TGTGCCAGCAGCAGTTTGGGGGCGGCAGGGACTGAAGCTTTCTTT	CASSSLGAAGTEAFF
TRBV9	-	-	13	TRBJ1-1	TGTGCCAGCAGCGTAAACCCGGACACTGAAGCTTTCTTT	CASSVNPDTEAFF
TRBV29-1	-	-	11	TRBJ2-5	TGCAGCGTCGTTATTCGAGAGACCCAGTACTTC	CSVVIRETQYF
TRBV6-6	-	TRBD1	15	TRBJ2-7	TGTGCCAGCAGTTACCCGAATGACAGGGGAACCGAGCAGTACTTC	CASSYPNDRGTEQYF
TRBV5-1	-	TRBD2	15	TRBJ2-7	TGCGCCAGCAGTAATAGCGGGAGGGGGGCCCACGAGCAGTACTTC	CASSNSGRGAHEQYF
TRBV7-8	-	-	12	TRBJ2-7	TGTGCCAGCAGCTTGGCAACAGCCGAGCAGTACTTC	CASSLATAEQYF
TRBV18	-	TRBD1	14	TRBJ2-5	TGTGCCAGCTCACCCTCTACAGGGGGGGAGACCCAGTACTTC	CASSPSTGGETQYF
TRBV28	once	TRBD2	15	TRBJ2-7	TGTGCCAGCAGCCGAGCGGGAGAGAGGGATTACGAGCAGTACTTC	CASSRAGERDYEQYF
TRBV4-2	-	-	15	TRBJ2-1	TGTGCCAGCAGCCAAGAGGGGGGTCGGGACAATGAGCAGTTCTTC	CASSQEGGRDNEQFF
TRBV28	-	TRBD1	17	TRBJ1-2	TGTGCCAGCAGTTCGGGGACAGGGGGCGTGCACTACTATGGCTACACCTTC	CASSSGTGGVHYYGYTF
TRBV19	-	TRBD1	11	TRBJ1-4	TGTGCCGTCGGGACAGTGGAAAAACTGTTTTTT	CAVGTVEKLFF
TRBV5-4	-	-	13	TRBJ1-5	TGTGCCAGCAGCCGAGACTCGAATCAGCCCCAGCATTTT	CASSRDSNQPQHF
TRBV19	once	-	15	TRBJ1-5	TGTGCCAGTAATCGCGGGGCGCATAGCAATCAGCCCCAGCATTTT	CASNRGAHSNQPQHF
TRBV30	-	TRBD1	14	TRBJ2-1	TGTGCCTGGAGTCAGGGACAGCTAACCAATGAGCAGTTCTTC	CAWSQGQLTNEQFF
TRBV27	-	TRBD2	14	TRBJ2-3	TGTGCCAGCAGTTTCGGGGGGAACACAGATACGCAGTATTTT	CASSFGGNTDTQYF
TRBV5-6	-	TRBD2	15	TRBJ2-3	TGTGCCAGCAGAGAGACTAGCGGGAGACCAGATACGCAGTATTTT	CASRETSGRPDTQYF
TRBV28	once	-	14	TRBJ1-1	TGTGCCAGCAGCCGCGACAGTGGGAACACTGAAGCTTTCTTT	CASSRDSGNTEAFF
TRBV28	-	-	11	TRBJ1-2	TGTGCCAGCAGTTTAGTCGATGGCTACACCTTC	CASSLVDGYTF
TRBV20-1	-	-	11	TRBJ2-1	TGCAGTGCTAGGGGGGCTCCCGGTACGGTCTTC	CSARGAPGTVF
TRBV10-3	-	-	14	TRBJ2-7	TGTGCCATCAGTGCCGGGACACAAGCCTACGAGCAGTACTTC	CAISAGTQAYEQYF
TRBV18	-	TRBD2	21	TRBJ2-3	TGTGCCAGCTCACCTAAAAAACGGTCGGCTAGCGGGAAGCATAGCACAGATACGCAGTATTTT	CASSPKKRSASGKHSTDTQYF